This T cell receptor (beta chain) was observed in a study of beta chain features in type 1 diabetes. Investigators reverse transcribed all isolated RNA, so they sequenced expressed TCRB transcripts. Here immunoSEQ multiplex PCR was the method, and the copy in TCRdb shows in-frame clones only, minus some. The sample has approximately 400,000 clones; over 12% are singletons. Germline lookup yields CDR1 SGHRS and CDR2 YFSETQ. Trimming removed 0 bases from V and 7 bases from J, with 14 bases in between. The CDR3 spans 14 residues. The rearrangement joins TRBV5-1 to TRBJ2-7, with D perhaps matching TRBD2 (6 bases). Sequencing input: naive CD4+ T cells from blood. The TCR originated in a woman between 18 and 29 years old in good health. The CDR3 is CASSLVGDSGEQYF. The CDR3 DNA follows: TGCGCCAGCAGCTTGGTCGGGGACTCGGGGGAGCAGTACTTC.